This T cell receptor beta chain was captured by sequencing in a study of T cell therapy after organ transplantation. Study background: T cells were expanded 2 to 3 weeks with 30 CMV class I/II epitopes. Broader study findings: Lower pretherapy CD8 clonality went with larger post-therapy fold change. Effects of concurrent antirejection and antiviral medications were not evaluable.

This CDR3 is 15 amino acids long. The germline gives CDR1 SGHRS, CDR2 YFSETQ. Deletions cut 0 bases from V and 5 bases from J, with 15 bases between. This clone is a singleton in its sample. Its specificity is unknown. Drug-resistant or recurrent cytomegalovirus affected these solid-organ transplant recipient patients. Clones were sequenced by immunoSEQ multiplex PCR, and TCRdb holds only the in-frame ones, with some missing. The profile covers 45,000 to 50,000 clones, with 85% to 95% appearing a single time and around 3.2% taken by the ten largest. The receptor was derived from a human patient who had received a solid organ transplant and had CMV disease. The chain has TRBV5-1 and TRBJ2-7; D gene ambiguous. The sequenced sample was CD8+ T cells from blood, obtained before autologous CMV-specific T cell therapy. In DNA form, the CDR3 reads TGCGCCAGCAGCTTGGCTGTCGATAGAGGTGACGAGCAGTACTTC. As protein: CASSLAVDRGDEQYF.